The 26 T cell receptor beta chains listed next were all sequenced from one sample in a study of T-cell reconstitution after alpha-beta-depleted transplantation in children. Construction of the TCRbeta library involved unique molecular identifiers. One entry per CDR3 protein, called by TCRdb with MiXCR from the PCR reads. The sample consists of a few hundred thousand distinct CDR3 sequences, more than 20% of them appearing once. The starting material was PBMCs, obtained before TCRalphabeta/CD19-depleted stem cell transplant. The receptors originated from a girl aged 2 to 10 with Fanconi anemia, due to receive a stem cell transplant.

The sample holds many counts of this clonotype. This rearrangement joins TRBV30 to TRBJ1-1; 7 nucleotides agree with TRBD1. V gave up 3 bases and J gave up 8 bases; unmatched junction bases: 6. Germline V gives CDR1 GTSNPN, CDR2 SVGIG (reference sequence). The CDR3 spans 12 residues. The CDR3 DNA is TGTGCCTGGAGAGACAGGGCAAGAGAAGCTTTCTTT. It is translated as CAWRDRAREAFF.

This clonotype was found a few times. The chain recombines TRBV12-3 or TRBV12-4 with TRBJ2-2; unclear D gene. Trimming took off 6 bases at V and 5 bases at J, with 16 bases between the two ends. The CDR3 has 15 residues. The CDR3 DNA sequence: TGTGCCAGCAGCCCCCCCTTTCGACGAACCGGGGAGCTGTTTTTT. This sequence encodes CASSPPFRRTGELFF.

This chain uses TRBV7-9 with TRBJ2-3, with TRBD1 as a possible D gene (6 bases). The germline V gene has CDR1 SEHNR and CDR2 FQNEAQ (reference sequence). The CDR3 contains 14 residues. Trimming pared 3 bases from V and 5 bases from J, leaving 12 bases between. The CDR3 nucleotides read TGTGCCAGCAGCTTGGGGGCAGGGAAAGATACGCAGTATTTT. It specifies CASSLGAGKDTQYF.

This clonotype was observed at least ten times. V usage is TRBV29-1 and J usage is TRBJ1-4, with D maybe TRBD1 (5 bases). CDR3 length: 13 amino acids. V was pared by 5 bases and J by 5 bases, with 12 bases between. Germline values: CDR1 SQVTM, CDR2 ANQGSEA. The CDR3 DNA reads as TGCAGCGTTCCTGACAGTCAGAATGAAAAACTGTTTTTT. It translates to CSVPDSQNEKLFF.

In nucleotides, the CDR3 is TGCGCCAGCAGCCCACCCGAGGGGGTGGTCTACGAGCAGTACTTC. Its translation: CASSPPEGVVYEQYF. V gene TRBV5-1 combines with J gene TRBJ2-7; weak D call: TRBD1 (6 bases). The CDR3 runs to 15 residues. The germline V gene has CDR1 SGHRS and CDR2 YFSETQ. Trimming cost V 4 bases and J 3 bases, with 17 bases left between them.

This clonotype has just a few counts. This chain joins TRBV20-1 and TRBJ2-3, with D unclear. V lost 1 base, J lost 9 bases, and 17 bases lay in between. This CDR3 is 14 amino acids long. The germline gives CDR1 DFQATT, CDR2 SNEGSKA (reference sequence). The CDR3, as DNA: TGCAGTGCTAGAGGGCCCCCCGTTCAAGACACGCAGTATTTT. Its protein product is CSARGPPVQDTQYF.

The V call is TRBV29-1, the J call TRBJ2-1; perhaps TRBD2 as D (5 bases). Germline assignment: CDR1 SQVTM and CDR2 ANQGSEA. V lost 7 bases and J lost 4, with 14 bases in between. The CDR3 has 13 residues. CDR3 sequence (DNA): TGCAGCGGAGGGTTGTTACCTTACAATGAGCAGTTCTTC. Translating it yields CSGGLLPYNEQFF.

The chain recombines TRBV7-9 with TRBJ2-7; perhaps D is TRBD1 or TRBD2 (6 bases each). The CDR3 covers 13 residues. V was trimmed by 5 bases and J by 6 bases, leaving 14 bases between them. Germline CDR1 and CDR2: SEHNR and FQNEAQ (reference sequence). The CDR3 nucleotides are TGTGCCAGCAGCCCCGGGGGCCTCTGCGAGCAGTACTTC. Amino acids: CASSPGGLCEQYF.

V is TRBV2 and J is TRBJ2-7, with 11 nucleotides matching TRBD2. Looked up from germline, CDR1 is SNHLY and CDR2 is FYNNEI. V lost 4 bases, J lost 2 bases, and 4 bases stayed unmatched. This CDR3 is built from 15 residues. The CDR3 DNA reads TGTGCCAGCAGTGCTCTAGCGGGGGGAACCTACGAGCAGTACTTC. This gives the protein CASSALAGGTYEQYF.

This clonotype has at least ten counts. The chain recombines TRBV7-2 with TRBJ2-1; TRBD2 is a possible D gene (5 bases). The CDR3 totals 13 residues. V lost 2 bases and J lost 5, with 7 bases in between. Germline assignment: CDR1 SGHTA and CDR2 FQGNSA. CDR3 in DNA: TGTGCCAGCAGCTTAACTAGAAACAATGAGCAGTTCTTC. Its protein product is CASSLTRNNEQFF.

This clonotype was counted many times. CDR3 residues: CSAKPGTSVYEQYF. The CDR3 coding sequence is TGCAGTGCTAAACCCGGGACTAGTGTATACGAGCAGTACTTC. The chain uses TRBV20-1 and TRBJ2-7; TRBD2 agrees at 8 bases. Trimming cost V 4 bases and J 4 bases; bases outside gene matches: 9. Looked up from germline, CDR1 is DFQATT and CDR2 is SNEGSKA (reference sequence). This CDR3 spans 14 amino acids.

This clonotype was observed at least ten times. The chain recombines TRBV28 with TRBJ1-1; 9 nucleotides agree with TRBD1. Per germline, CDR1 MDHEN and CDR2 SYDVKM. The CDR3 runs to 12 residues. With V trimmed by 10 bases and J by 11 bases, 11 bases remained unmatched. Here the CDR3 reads CAITSRTGDAFF. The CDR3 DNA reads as TGTGCCATCACCTCCAGGACAGGGGATGCTTTCTTT.

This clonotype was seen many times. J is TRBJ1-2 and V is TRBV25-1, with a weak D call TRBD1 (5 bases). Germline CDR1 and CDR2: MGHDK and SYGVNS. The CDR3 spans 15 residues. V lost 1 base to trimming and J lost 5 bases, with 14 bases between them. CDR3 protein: CASSESGREGYGYTF. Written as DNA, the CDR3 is TGTGCCAGCAGTGAATCTGGAAGGGAGGGGTATGGCTACACCTTC.

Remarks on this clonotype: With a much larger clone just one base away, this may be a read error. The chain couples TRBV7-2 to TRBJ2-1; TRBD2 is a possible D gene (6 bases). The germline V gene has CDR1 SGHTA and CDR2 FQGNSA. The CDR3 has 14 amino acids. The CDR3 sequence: CASTLYTGGDEQFF. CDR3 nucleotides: TGTGCCAGCACCTTATATACGGGCGGGGATGAGCAGTTCTTC. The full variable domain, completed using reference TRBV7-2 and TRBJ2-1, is GAGVSQSPSNKVTEKGKDVELRCDPISGHTALYWYRQSLGQGLEFLIYFQGNSAPDKSGLPSDRFSAERTGGSVSTLTIQRTQQEDSAVYLCASTLYTGGDEQFFGPGTRLTVL.

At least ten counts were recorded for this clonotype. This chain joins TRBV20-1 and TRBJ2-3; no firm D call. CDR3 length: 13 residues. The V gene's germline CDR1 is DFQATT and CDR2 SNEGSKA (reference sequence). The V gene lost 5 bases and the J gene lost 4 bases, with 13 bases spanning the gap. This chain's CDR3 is CSARSSFSDTQYF. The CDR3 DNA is TGCAGTGCTCGTTCTAGTTTTTCAGATACGCAGTATTTT.

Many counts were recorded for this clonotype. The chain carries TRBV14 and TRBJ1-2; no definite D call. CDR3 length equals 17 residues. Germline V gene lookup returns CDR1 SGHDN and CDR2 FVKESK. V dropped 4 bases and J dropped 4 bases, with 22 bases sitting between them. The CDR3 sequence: CASSPPQSPGYGYGYTF. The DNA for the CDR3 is TGTGCCAGCAGCCCCCCTCAGTCCCCAGGCTACGGCTATGGCTACACCTTC.

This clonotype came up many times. CDR3 loop: CSARRSQRTGDRYEQYF. Written as DNA, the CDR3 is TGCAGTGCTAGACGGTCCCAAAGGACAGGGGATCGCTACGAGCAGTACTTC. This sequence joins TRBV20-1 and TRBJ2-7; 9 bases agree with TRBD1. The J segment lost 3 bases and the V segment lost 2 bases, leaving 14 bases of the junction unmatched. CDR3 length: 17 residues. From germline, CDR1 is DFQATT and CDR2 SNEGSKA (reference sequence).

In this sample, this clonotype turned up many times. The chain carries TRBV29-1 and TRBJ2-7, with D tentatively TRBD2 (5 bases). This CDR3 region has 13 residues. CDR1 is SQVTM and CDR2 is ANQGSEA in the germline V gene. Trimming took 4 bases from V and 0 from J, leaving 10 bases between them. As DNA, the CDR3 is TGCAGCGTTGGACGGGATCCCTCCTACGAGCAGTACTTC. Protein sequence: CSVGRDPSYEQYF.

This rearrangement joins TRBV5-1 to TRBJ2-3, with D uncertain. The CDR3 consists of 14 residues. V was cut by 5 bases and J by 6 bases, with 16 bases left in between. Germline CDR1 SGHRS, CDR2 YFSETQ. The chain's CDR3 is CASSLGRGEDTQYF. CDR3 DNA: TGCGCCAGCAGTCTTGGGCGAGGCGAGGATACGCAGTATTTT.

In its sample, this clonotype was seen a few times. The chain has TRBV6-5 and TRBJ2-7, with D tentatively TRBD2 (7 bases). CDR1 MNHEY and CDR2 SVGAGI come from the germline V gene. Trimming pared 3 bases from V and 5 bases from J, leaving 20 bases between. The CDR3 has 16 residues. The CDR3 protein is CASSYIRGALTHEQYF. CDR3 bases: TGTGCCAGCAGTTATATACGGGGGGCGCTTACCCACGAGCAGTACTTC.

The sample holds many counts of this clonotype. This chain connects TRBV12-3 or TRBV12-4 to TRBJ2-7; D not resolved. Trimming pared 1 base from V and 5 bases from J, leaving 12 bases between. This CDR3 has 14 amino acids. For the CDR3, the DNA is TGTGCCAGCAGTTTAGTTAATAGTCCCGACGAGCAGTACTTC. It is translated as CASSLVNSPDEQYF.

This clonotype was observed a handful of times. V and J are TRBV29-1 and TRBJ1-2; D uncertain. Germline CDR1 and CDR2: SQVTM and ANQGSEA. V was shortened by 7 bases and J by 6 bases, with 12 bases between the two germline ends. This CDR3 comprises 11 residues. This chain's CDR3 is CSATDGHGYTF. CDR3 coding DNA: TGCAGCGCGACGGACGGCCATGGCTACACCTTC.

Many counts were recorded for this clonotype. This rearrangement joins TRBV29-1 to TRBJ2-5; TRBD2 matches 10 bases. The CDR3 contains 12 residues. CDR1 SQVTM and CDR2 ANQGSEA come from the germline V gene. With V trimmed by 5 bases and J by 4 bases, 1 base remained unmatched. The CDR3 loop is CSVSSGGETQYF. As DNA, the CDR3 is TGCAGCGTTTCTAGCGGGGGAGAGACCCAGTACTTC.

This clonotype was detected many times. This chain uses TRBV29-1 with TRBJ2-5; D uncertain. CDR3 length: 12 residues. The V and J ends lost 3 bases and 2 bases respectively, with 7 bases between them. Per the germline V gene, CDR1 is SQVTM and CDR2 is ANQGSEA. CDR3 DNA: TGCAGCGTTGAGCGGCAGCAAGAGACCCAGTACTTC. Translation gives CSVERQQETQYF.

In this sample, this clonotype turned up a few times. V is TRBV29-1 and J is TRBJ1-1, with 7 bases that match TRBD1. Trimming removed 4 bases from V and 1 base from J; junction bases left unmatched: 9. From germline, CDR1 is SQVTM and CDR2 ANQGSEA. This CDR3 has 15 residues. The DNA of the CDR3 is TGCAGCGTTGTCCGGGACAGCTCCTCGAACACTGAAGCTTTCTTT. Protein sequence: CSVVRDSSSNTEAFF.

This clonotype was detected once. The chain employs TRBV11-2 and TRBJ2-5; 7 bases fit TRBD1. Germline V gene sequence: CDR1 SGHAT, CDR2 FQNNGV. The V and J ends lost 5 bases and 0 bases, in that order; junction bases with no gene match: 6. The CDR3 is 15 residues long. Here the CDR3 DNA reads TGTGCCAGCAGCCGTGGGACAGCCGACCAAGAGACCCAGTACTTC. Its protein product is CASSRGTADQETQYF.